This paragraph reports one T cell receptor (beta chain). Its antigen remains unknown. This sample is drawn from a study of response to subunit inactivated influenza vaccine. TCRdb re-called the RT-PCR reads through MiXCR, storing one row per CDR3 protein. This sample has hundreds of thousands of distinct CDR3 sequences, with about 18% found just once. Germline CDR1 and CDR2: LGHNA and YNFKEQ. CDR3 length: 18 residues. After removal of 4 bases from V and 0 bases from J, the junction contained 11 bases not matched to a gene. General study findings and limits: Researchers suggested that each seasonal influenza vaccination recruits few new T cells.

This clonotype was obtained from a middle-aged man who received an inactivated influenza vaccine. This material consisted of PBMCs from blood, taken about 5 days after vaccination. The J gene is TRBJ2-3, the V gene TRBV4-2; 9 positions match TRBD2. CDR3 sequence (DNA): TGTGCCAGCAGCCTCTTAGCGGGAGTACGTCTTAGCACAGATACGCAGTATTTT. Translated: CASSLLAGVRLSTDTQYF.